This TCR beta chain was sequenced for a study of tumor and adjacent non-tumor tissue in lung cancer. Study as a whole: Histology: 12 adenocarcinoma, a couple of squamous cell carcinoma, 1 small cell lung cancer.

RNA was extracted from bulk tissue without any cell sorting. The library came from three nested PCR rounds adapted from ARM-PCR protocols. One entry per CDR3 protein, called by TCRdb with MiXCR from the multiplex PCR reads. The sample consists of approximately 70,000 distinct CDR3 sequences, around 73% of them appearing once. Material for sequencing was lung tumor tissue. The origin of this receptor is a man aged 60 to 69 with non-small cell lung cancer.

The CDR3 nucleotides read TGTGCCAGCAGCCAAGTAGGAGGGCTAGCGGGAGGGTCTTACTACGAGCAGTACTTC. This codes for CASSQVGGLAGGSYYEQYF. J is TRBJ2-7 and V is TRBV4-2, with TRBD2 identical over 12 bases. V was pared by 1 base and J by 3 bases, with 13 bases of the junction left unmatched. The V gene's germline CDR1 is LGHNA and CDR2 YNFKEQ. The CDR3 totals 19 residues.